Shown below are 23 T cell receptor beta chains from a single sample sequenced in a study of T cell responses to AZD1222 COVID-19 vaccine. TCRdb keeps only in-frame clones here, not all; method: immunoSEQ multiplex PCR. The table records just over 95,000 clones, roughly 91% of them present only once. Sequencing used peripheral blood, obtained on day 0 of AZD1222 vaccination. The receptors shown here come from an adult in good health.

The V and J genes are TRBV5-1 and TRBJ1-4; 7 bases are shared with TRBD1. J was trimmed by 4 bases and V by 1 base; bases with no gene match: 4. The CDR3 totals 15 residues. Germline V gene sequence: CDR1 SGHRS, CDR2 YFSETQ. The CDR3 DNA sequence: TGCGCCAGCAGCTTGCAGGGGGACTTTAATGAAAAACTGTTTTTT. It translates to CASSLQGDFNEKLFF.

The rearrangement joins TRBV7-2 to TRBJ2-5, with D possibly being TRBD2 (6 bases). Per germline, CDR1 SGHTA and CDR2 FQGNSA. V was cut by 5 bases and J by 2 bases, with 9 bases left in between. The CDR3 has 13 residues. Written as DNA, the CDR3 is TGTGCCAGCAGCGGGGGGAGGCAAGAGACCCAGTACTTC. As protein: CASSGGRQETQYF.

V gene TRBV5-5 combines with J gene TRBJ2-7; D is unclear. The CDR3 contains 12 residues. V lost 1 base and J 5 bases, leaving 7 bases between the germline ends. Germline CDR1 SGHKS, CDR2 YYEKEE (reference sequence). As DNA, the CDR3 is TGTGCCAGCAGCTTGTTTGTGGACGAGCAGTACTTC. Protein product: CASSLFVDEQYF.

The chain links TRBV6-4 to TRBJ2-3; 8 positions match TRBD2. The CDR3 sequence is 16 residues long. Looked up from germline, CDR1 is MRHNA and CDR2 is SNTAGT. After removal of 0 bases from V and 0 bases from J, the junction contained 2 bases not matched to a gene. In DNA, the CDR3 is TGTGCCAGCAGTGACTCGGCGGGGGGCAGCACAGATACGCAGTATTTT. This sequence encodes CASSDSAGGSTDTQYF.

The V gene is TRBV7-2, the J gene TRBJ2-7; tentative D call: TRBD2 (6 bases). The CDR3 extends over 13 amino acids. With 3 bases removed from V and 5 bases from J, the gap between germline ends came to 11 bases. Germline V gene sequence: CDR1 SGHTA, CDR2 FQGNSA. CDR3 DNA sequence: TGTGCCAGCAGCTTCGGAGGGGCCAACGAGCAGTACTTC. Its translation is CASSFGGANEQYF. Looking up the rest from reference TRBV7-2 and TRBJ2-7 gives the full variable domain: GAGVSQSPSNKVTEKGKDVELRCDPISGHTALYWYRQSLGQGLEFLIYFQGNSAPDKSGLPSDRFSAERTGGSVSTLTIQRTQQEDSAVYLCASSFGGANEQYFGPGTRLTVT.

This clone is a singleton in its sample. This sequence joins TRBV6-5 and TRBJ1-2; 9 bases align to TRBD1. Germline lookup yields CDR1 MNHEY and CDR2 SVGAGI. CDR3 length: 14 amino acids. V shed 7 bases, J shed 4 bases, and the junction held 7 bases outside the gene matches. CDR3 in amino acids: CASIRTGGAYGYTF. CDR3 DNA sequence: TGTGCCAGCATTCGCACAGGGGGCGCCTATGGCTACACCTTC.

Written as DNA, the CDR3 is TGCAGCGGCAGGGAAGAGACCCAGTACTTC. Encoded protein: CSGREETQYF. This chain joins TRBV29-1 and TRBJ2-5, with D possibly matching TRBD1 (5 bases). The CDR3 loop spans 10 amino acids. Trimming pared 7 bases from V and 3 bases from J, leaving 6 bases between. Germline V gene lookup returns CDR1 SQVTM and CDR2 ANQGSEA.

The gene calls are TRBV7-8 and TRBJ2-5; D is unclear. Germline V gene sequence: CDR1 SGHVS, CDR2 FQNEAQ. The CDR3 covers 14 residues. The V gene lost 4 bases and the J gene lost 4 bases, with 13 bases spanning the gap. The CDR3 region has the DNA TGTGCCAGCAGCTGGGTTTCCCCCGGAGAGACCCAGTACTTC. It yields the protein CASSWVSPGETQYF.

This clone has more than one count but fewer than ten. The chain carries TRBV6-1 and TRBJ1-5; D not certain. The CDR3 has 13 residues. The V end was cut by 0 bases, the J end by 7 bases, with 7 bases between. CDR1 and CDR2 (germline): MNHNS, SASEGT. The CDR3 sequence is CASSEALRQPQHF. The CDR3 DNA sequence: TGTGCCAGCAGTGAAGCGCTTCGACAGCCCCAGCATTTT.

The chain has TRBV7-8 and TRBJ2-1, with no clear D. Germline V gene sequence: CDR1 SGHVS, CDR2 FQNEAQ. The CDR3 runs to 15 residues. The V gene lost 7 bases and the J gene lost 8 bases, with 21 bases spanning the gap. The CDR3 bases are TGTGCCAGCACCCCCTATATTACGAATGGGGATGAGCAGTTCTTC. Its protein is CASTPYITNGDEQFF.

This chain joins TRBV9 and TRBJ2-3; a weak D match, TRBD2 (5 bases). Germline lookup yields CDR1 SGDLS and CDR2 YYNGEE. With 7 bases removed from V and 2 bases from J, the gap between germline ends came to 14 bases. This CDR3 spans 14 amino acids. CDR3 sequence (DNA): TGTGCCAGCGAGGGTGGATCATACACAGATACGCAGTATTTT. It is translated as CASEGGSYTDTQYF.

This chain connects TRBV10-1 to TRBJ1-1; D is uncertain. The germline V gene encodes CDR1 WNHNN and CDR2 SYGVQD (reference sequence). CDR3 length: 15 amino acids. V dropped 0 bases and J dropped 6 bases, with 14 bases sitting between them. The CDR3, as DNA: TGCGCCAGCAGTGAGTCGGGCAAACTGCCTTCTGAAGCTTTCTTT. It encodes CASSESGKLPSEAFF.

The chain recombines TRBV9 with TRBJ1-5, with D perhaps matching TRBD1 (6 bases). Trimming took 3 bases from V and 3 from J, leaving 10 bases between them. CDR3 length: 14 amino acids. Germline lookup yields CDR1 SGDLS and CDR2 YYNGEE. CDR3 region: CASSEGQNNQPQHF. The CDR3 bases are TGTGCCAGCAGCGAAGGACAGAACAATCAGCCCCAGCATTTT.

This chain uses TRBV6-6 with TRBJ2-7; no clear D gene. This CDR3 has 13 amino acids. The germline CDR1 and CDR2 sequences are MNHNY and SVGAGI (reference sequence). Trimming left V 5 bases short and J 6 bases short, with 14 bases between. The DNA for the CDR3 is TGTGCCAGCAGTCTATCTAGTTCCGGCGAGCAGTACTTC. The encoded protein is CASSLSSSGEQYF.

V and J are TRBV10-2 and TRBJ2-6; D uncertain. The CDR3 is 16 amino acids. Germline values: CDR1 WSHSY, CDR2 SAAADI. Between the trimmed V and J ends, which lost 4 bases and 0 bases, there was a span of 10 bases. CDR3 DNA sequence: TGCGCCAGCAGTGGTGGACGAGCCTCTGGGGCCAACGTCCTGACTTTC. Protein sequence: CASSGGRASGANVLTF.

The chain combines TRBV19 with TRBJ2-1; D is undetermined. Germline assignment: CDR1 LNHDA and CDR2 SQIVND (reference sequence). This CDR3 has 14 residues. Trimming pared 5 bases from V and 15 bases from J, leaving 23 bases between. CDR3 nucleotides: TGTGCCAGTAGTTCCACTATCTCCACCGGGTGGCTGTTCTTC. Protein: CASSSTISTGWLFF.

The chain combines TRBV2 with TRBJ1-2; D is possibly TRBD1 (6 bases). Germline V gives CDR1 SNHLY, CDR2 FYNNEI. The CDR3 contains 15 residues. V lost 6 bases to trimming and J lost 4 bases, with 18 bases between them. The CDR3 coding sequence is TGTGCCAGCAGCCCCGAGCAGGGGCAGGTCTATGGCTACACCTTC. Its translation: CASSPEQGQVYGYTF.

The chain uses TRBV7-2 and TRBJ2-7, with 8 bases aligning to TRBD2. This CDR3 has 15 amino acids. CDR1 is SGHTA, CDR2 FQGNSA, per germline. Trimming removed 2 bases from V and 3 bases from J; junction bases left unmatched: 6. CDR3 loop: CASSLLPGGGYEQYF. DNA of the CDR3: TGTGCCAGCAGCTTACTCCCGGGGGGGGGCTACGAGCAGTACTTC.

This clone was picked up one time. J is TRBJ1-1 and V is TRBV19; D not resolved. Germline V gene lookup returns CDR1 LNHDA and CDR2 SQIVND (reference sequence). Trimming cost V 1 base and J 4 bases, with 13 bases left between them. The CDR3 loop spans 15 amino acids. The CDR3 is CASSIGGGGSTEAFF. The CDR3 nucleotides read TGTGCCAGTAGTATAGGTGGAGGAGGGAGCACTGAAGCTTTCTTT. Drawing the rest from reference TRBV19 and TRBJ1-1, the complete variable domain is DGGITQSPKYLFRKEGQNVTLSCEQNLNHDAMYWYRQDPGQGLRLIYYSQIVNDFQKGDIAEGYSVSREKKESFPLTVTSAQKNPTAFYLCASSIGGGGSTEAFFGQGTRLTVV.

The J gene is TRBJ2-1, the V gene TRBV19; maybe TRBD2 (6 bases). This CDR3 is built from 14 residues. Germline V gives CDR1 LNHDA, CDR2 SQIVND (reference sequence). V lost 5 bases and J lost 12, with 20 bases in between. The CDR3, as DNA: TGTGCCAGTAGTCGGGACTCGACCCGTTTTGGGCAGTTCTTC. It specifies CASSRDSTRFGQFF.

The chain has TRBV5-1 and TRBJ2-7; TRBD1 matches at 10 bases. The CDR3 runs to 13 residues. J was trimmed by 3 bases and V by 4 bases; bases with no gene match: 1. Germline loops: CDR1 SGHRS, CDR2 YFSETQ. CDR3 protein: CASSGDRGYEQYF. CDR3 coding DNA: TGCGCCAGCAGCGGGGACAGGGGCTACGAGCAGTACTTC.

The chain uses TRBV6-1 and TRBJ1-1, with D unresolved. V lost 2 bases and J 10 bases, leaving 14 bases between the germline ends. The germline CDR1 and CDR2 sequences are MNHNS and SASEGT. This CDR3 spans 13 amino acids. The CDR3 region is CASSERVGGGAFF. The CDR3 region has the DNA TGTGCCAGCAGTGAACGCGTCGGCGGAGGAGCTTTCTTT.

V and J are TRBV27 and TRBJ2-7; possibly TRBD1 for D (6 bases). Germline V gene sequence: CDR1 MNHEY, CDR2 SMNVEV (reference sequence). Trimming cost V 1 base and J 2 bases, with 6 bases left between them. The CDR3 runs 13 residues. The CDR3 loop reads CASSLWDTYEQYF. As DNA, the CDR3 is TGTGCCAGCAGTTTATGGGACACCTACGAGCAGTACTTC.